The 24 T cell receptor beta chains presented below share a single source sample, sequenced in a study of beta chain features in type 1 diabetes. General study points: Type 1 diabetes patients had moderately but significantly shorter TCRB CDR3s in all four CD4+ subsets.

The antigens these receptors bind are not known. TCRB transcripts that were expressed got sequenced, as all of the isolated RNA had been reverse transcribed. The protocol was immunoSEQ multiplex PCR, while the TCRdb copy is restricted to in-frame clones and leaves out a portion. The sample includes around 56,000 clones, 52% of them seen just once. Sequences were obtained from Tregs from blood. The receptors derive from a woman in her thirties or forties with type 1 diabetes.

This clone was observed a few times. The chain is built from TRBV5-1 and TRBJ2-7, with D maybe TRBD2 (6 bases). Per germline, CDR1 SGHRS and CDR2 YFSETQ. The V end lost 0 bases, the J end lost 3 bases, and 10 bases lay between the germline ends. The CDR3 covers 14 residues. The CDR3, as DNA: TGCGCCAGCAGCTTGGGGGACTCATACTACGAGCAGTACTTC. Residues: CASSLGDSYYEQYF.

The CDR3 bases are TGTGCCAGCAGCTTACTGGAGTTGAACACTGAAGCTTTCTTT. This sequence encodes CASSLLELNTEAFF. The V call is TRBV7-9, the J call TRBJ1-1; no clear D gene. V lost 2 bases and J 0 bases, leaving 7 bases between the germline ends. The CDR3 totals 14 residues. CDR1 and CDR2 (germline): SEHNR, FQNEAQ (reference sequence).

This clone was counted only a few times. The gene calls are TRBV6-1 and TRBJ1-5, with 7 bases lining up with TRBD1. There are 14 residues in the CDR3. Germline V gives CDR1 MNHNS, CDR2 SASEGT. V shed 4 bases, J shed 2 bases, and the junction held 2 bases outside the gene matches. The CDR3 spells CASSVQGGNQPQHF. CDR3 DNA sequence: TGTGCCAGCAGTGTGCAGGGGGGCAATCAGCCCCAGCATTTT.

This clone occurred a few times. This chain connects TRBV4-2 to TRBJ2-1, with D tentatively TRBD2 (7 bases). Germline V gives CDR1 LGHNA, CDR2 YNFKEQ. The CDR3 sequence is 15 residues long. V was pared by 4 bases and J by 4 bases, with 14 bases between. CDR3 DNA sequence: TGTGCCAGCAGCCCTAAAGGGGGGGATTACAATGAGCAGTTCTTC. Translation gives CASSPKGGDYNEQFF.

V is TRBV2 and J is TRBJ1-5; D might be TRBD1 (6 bases). There are 14 residues in the CDR3. Germline V gene lookup returns CDR1 SNHLY and CDR2 FYNNEI. Trimming shortened V by 9 bases and J by 2 bases, and 14 bases separated the two germline ends. CDR3 sequence: CASTGYIRNQPQHF. In DNA form, the CDR3 reads TGTGCCAGTACAGGGTACATCCGCAATCAGCCCCAGCATTTT.

This clone was detected only a few times. The V gene is TRBV5-1, the J gene TRBJ1-1, with 7 bases aligning to TRBD1. The V gene end was trimmed by 1 base and the J gene end by 11 bases; junction bases not matched to a gene: 2. The CDR3 contains 11 residues. Germline V CDR1 and CDR2: SGHRS, YFSETQ. The CDR3 here is CASSLTGEAFF. DNA of the CDR3: TGCGCCAGCAGCTTGACAGGGGAGGCTTTCTTT. The variable domain in full, completed from reference TRBV5-1 and TRBJ1-1, reads KAGVTQTPRYLIKTRGQQVTLSCSPISGHRSVSWYQQTPGQGLQFLFEYFSETQRNKGNFPGRFSGRQFSNSRSEMNVSTLELGDSALYLCASSLTGEAFFGQGTRLTVV.

This sequence joins TRBV18 and TRBJ2-7; D possibly corresponds to TRBD2 (6 bases). Germline V gene data show CDR1 as KGHSH and CDR2 as LQKENI. The CDR3 has 15 residues. V was clipped by 4 bases and J by 0 bases, with 13 bases between them. The CDR3 region has the DNA TGTGCCAGCTCACAGGTAGCGGCGAGCTCCTACGAGCAGTACTTC. Its translation is CASSQVAASSYEQYF. The variable domain in full, with the rest retrieved from reference TRBV18 and TRBJ2-7, is NAGVMQNPRHLVRRRGQEARLRCSPMKGHSHVYWYRQLPEEGLKFMVYLQKENIIDESGMPKERFSAEFPKEGPSILRIQQVVRGDSAAYFCASSQVAASSYEQYFGPGTRLTVT.

The CDR3 here is CASRQNAYNEQFF. The CDR3 DNA reads TGTGCCAGTAGACAGAATGCTTACAATGAGCAGTTCTTC. This chain joins TRBV2 and TRBJ2-1, with D maybe TRBD1 (5 bases). Trimming took off 9 bases at V and 4 bases at J, with 13 bases between the two ends. Germline V gene data show CDR1 as SNHLY and CDR2 as FYNNEI. The length of the CDR3 is 13 residues.

This chain joins TRBV28 and TRBJ2-1, with D perhaps matching TRBD1 (6 bases). Trimming shortened V by 6 bases and J by 7 bases, and 16 bases separated the two germline ends. CDR1 MDHEN and CDR2 SYDVKM come from the germline V gene. This CDR3 is 14 amino acids long. The CDR3 here is CASRTTGFFNEQFF. The CDR3 DNA is TGTGCCAGCAGGACTACAGGGTTCTTTAATGAGCAGTTCTTC. The whole variable domain, remainder taken from reference TRBV28 and TRBJ2-1, is DVKVTQSSRYLVKRTGEKVFLECVQDMDHENMFWYRQDPGLGLRLIYFSYDVKMKEKGDIPEGYSVSREKKERFSLILESASTNQTSMYLCASRTTGFFNEQFFGPGTRLTVL.

This clone appeared a few times. Different DNA sequences within this sample yield the same CDR3. This sequence joins TRBV7-2 and TRBJ1-2, with 8 bases that match TRBD1. The CDR3 is 13 residues long. V was pared by 1 base and J by 5 bases, with 0 bases of the junction left unmatched. The germline V gene has CDR1 SGHTA and CDR2 FQGNSA. The CDR3: CASSLGQGYGYTF. The CDR3 DNA sequence: TGTGCCAGCAGCTTAGGACAGGGGTATGGCTACACCTTC.

The rearrangement joins TRBV25-1 to TRBJ1-4; D possibly corresponds to TRBD1 (5 bases). CDR3 size: 16 residues. V gave up 2 bases and J gave up 2 bases, with 12 bases separating them. Per the germline V gene, CDR1 is MGHDK and CDR2 is SYGVNS. Here the CDR3 reads CASSEGGGWTNEKLFF. DNA for the CDR3: TGTGCCAGCAGTGAAGGGGGGGGTTGGACTAATGAAAAACTGTTTTTT.

The chain is built from TRBV18 and TRBJ1-5, with D hard to call. The CDR3 sequence is 16 residues long. Trimming removed 0 bases at V and 7 bases at J, with 16 bases between. Per the germline V gene, CDR1 is KGHSH and CDR2 is LQKENI. The CDR3 nucleotides read TGTGCCAGCTCACCACCGGCGGGCCGGAGAGGGCAGCCCCAGCATTTT. Translating it yields CASSPPAGRRGQPQHF.

This chain connects TRBV5-1 to TRBJ2-2; D ambiguous. V was trimmed by 4 bases and J by 3 bases, leaving 13 bases between them. CDR3 length: 15 amino acids. CDR1 is SGHRS and CDR2 is YFSETQ in the germline V gene. The CDR3 nucleotides are TGCGCCAGCAGCGTCCTCATTGGAGACACCGGGGAGCTGTTTTTT. Translated: CASSVLIGDTGELFF.

The sample holds a few counts of this clone. This rearrangement joins TRBV14 to TRBJ2-1; TRBD1 matches 9 bases. The germline gives CDR1 SGHDN, CDR2 FVKESK. CDR3 length: 16 amino acids. V lost 1 base, J lost 4 bases, and 5 bases stayed unmatched. CDR3 sequence: CASSQVPGQGYNEQFF. The CDR3 bases are TGTGCCAGCAGCCAAGTACCGGGACAGGGATACAATGAGCAGTTCTTC.

There are a few counts of this clone. This chain joins TRBV7-9 and TRBJ2-5; 13 nucleotides agree with TRBD2. CDR3 length equals 18 residues. Germline V lookup: CDR1 SEHNR, CDR2 FQNEAQ (reference sequence). V lost 3 bases to trimming and J lost 2 bases; unmatched junction nucleotides: 9. CDR3 DNA: TGTGCCAGCAGCTTCATCGGGACTAGCGGGAACACACAAGAGACCCAGTACTTC. This gives the protein CASSFIGTSGNTQETQYF.

The genes are TRBV29-1 and TRBJ2-7; 13 bases line up with TRBD2. Germline V gene data show CDR1 as SQVTM and CDR2 as ANQGSEA. Trimming at V came to 6 bases and at J to 0 bases, leaving 5 bases not matched to a gene. The CDR3 covers 15 residues. CDR3 amino acids: CSVAGLAGVSYEQYF. DNA of the CDR3: TGCAGCGTCGCTGGACTAGCGGGGGTCTCCTACGAGCAGTACTTC.

The chain combines TRBV2 with TRBJ1-4, with TRBD1 matching 8 bases. The CDR3 runs to 11 residues. Germline V lookup: CDR1 SNHLY, CDR2 FYNNEI. Trimming took 6 bases from V and 12 from J; bases not matched to a gene: 3. The CDR3 DNA follows: TGTGCCAGCAGGACAGGGGCGGAACTGTTTTTT. It codes for CASRTGAELFF.

The chain joins TRBV19 to TRBJ1-4, with D perhaps matching TRBD1 (6 bases). This CDR3 contains 15 residues. V was trimmed by 5 bases and J by 5 bases, leaving 15 bases between them. CDR1 and CDR2 from the germline V gene are LNHDA and SQIVND (reference sequence). CDR3 protein: CASSWAGALNEKLFF. CDR3 coding DNA: TGTGCCAGTAGTTGGGCAGGGGCGCTGAATGAAAAACTGTTTTTT.

As regards this clone: This specimen includes other DNA sequences encoding the same CDR3. The chain employs TRBV18 and TRBJ2-3; perhaps TRBD1 as D (6 bases). The germline V and J ends were trimmed by 3 bases and 4 bases, with 20 bases remaining between them. The CDR3 runs 17 residues. Germline CDR1 and CDR2: KGHSH and LQKENI. CDR3: CASSPPRDTHRADTQYF. CDR3 DNA: TGTGCCAGCTCACCTCCCAGGGACACCCATAGGGCAGATACGCAGTATTTT.

This chain uses TRBV29-1 with TRBJ2-3; D is perhaps TRBD2 (5 bases). Germline-derived CDR1 and CDR2 are SQVTM and ANQGSEA. The CDR3 runs to 13 residues. V dropped 4 bases and J dropped 1 base, with 9 bases sitting between them. The CDR3 coding sequence is TGCAGCGTTGTCGGGGATGGCACAGATACGCAGTATTTT. The encoded protein is CSVVGDGTDTQYF.

This clone has more than one count but fewer than ten. This sequence joins TRBV4-1 and TRBJ2-2; a possible D gene is TRBD2 (6 bases). V was trimmed by 0 bases and J by 3 bases, leaving 14 bases between them. The CDR3 runs 17 residues. Germline values: CDR1 MGHRA, CDR2 YSYEKL. This CDR3 reads CASSQDRAGSYTGELFF. The DNA for the CDR3 is TGCGCCAGCAGCCAAGATCGCGCGGGGTCTTACACCGGGGAGCTGTTTTTT.

This clone turned up a few times. The CDR3 sequence is CASGTGLALRQTQYF. The CDR3 DNA sequence: TGTGCCAGCGGGACCGGACTAGCACTCAGGCAGACCCAGTACTTC. The chain carries TRBV7-2 and TRBJ2-5, with TRBD2 matching over 8 bases. V dropped 8 bases and J dropped 6; count of bases not matched to a gene: 14. Looked up from germline, CDR1 is SGHTA and CDR2 is FQGNSA. CDR3 length equals 15 residues.

V is TRBV18 and J is TRBJ2-5, with no clear D. The CDR3 is 15 residues long. V was clipped by 3 bases and J by 5 bases, with 16 bases between them. Germline assignment: CDR1 KGHSH and CDR2 LQKENI. CDR3 amino acids: CASSPLGQRHETQYF. The CDR3 DNA reads TGTGCCAGCTCACCTCTGGGCCAACGTCACGAGACCCAGTACTTC.

By frequency in the sample, this clone is medium-sized (0.01 to 0.1%). The chain recombines TRBV15 with TRBJ2-7; TRBD1 agrees at 8 bases. This CDR3 contains 11 residues. The germline V gene encodes CDR1 LNHNV and CDR2 YYDKDF (reference sequence). V lost 8 bases and J lost 3; bases outside the gene matches: 0. CDR3 loop: CATGTGYEQYF. CDR3 coding DNA: TGTGCCACCGGGACAGGCTACGAGCAGTACTTC.